A selection of T cell receptor beta chains follows, all from one sample in a study of blood T cell repertoires in COVID-19. Only in-frame clones appear in the TCRdb table, and some are missing; sequencing was by immunoSEQ multiplex PCR. The table lists 300,000 to 350,000 clones, 80% to 90% of them singletons. Sequenced input: peripheral blood. Receptors originate from a man aged 30 to 39 with COVID-19, enrolled during active disease. The CDR3 runs from the conserved cysteine through the conserved F or W. D genes are given only for firm matches. Clone size is given for some rows only: seen once, a few or many times, or a class if the clone is expanded.

v_gene	j_gene	abundance	d_gene	CDR3aa	CDR3nt
TRBV7-7	TRBJ2-3	NA	NA	CASSFGAGSDTQYF	TGTGCCAGCAGCTTTGGGGCGGGGTCAGATACGCAGTATTTT
TRBV14	TRBJ2-2	once	TRBD2	CASSQRTSGASNTGELFF	TGTGCCAGCAGCCAGAGGACTAGCGGGGCCTCGAACACCGGGGAGCTGTTTTTT
TRBV3-1/TRBV3-2	TRBJ2-7	NA	NA	CASSQAGEQYF	TGTGCCAGCAGCCAAGCGGGGGAGCAGTACTTC
TRBV11-2	TRBJ1-1	once	NA	CASSLIRETEAFF	TGTGCCAGCAGCTTAATCCGGGAAACTGAAGCTTTCTTT
TRBV24-1	TRBJ2-1	NA	NA	CATSEPQGGSYNEQFF	TGTGCCACCAGTGAGCCTCAGGGGGGATCCTACAATGAGCAGTTCTTC
TRBV9	TRBJ2-7	NA	TRBD2	CASSAGLAVTYEQYF	TGTGCCAGCAGCGCGGGACTAGCGGTAACCTACGAGCAGTACTTC
TRBV11-2	TRBJ2-7	few	NA	CASSLDPVSYEQYF	TGTGCCAGCAGCTTAGACCCAGTATCCTACGAGCAGTACTTC
TRBV10-3	TRBJ2-1	NA	TRBD2	CAISGGEGLIVSSYNEQFF	TGTGCCATCAGTGGAGGGGAGGGACTAATCGTAAGCTCCTACAATGAGCAGTTCTTC
TRBV6-2/TRBV6-3	TRBJ2-3	NA	NA	CASSYLQITDTQYF	TGTGCCAGCAGTTATCTCCAGATCACAGATACGCAGTATTTT
TRBV19	TRBJ2-3	NA	TRBD1	CASSTGETDTQYF	TGTGCCAGTAGCACAGGGGAAACAGATACGCAGTATTTT
TRBV5-1	TRBJ1-2	once	TRBD1	CASSLGNTGDGYGYTF	TGCGCCAGCAGCTTGGGAAATACAGGGGACGGCTATGGCTACACCTTC
TRBV5-8	TRBJ2-1	NA	NA	CASSFRGGSASYNEQFF	TGTGCCAGCAGCTTTAGGGGTGGTTCGGCTAGCTACAATGAGCAGTTCTTC
TRBV4-2	TRBJ2-3	NA	NA	CASSQEGGRTGSDTQYF	TGTGCCAGCAGCCAAGAGGGTGGGAGAACGGGATCAGATACGCAGTATTTT
TRBV5-1	TRBJ1-4	NA	NA	CASSNLGTLNHEKLFF	TGCGCCAGCAGCAACCTCGGGACACTGAACCATGAAAAACTGTTTTTT
TRBV7-9	TRBJ1-2	NA	NA	CASSETAAVTGYTF	TGTGCCAGCAGCGAGACAGCAGCCGTCACTGGCTACACCTTC
TRBV15	TRBJ2-7	NA	TRBD1	CATSTDREYEQYF	TGTGCCACCAGCACGGACAGGGAATACGAGCAGTACTTC
TRBV5-1	TRBJ2-7	NA	TRBD2	CASSSGGAHEQYF	TGCGCCAGCAGCTCGGGGGGGGCTCACGAGCAGTACTTC
TRBV10-3	TRBJ1-1	NA	NA	CAISETGRSGDTEAFF	TGTGCCATCAGTGAGACAGGCAGGTCAGGGGACACTGAAGCTTTCTTT
TRBV19	TRBJ1-3	NA	NA	CASSPAGLVSGNTIYF	TGTGCCAGTAGCCCCGCAGGTTTGGTCTCTGGAAACACCATATATTTT
TRBV6-6	TRBJ1-4	NA	NA	CASSDTGEGEKLFF	TGTGCCAGCAGCGATACCGGGGAGGGGGAAAAACTGTTTTTT
TRBV11-1	TRBJ2-3	NA	NA	CASSQGSRGTQYF	TGTGCCAGCAGCCAGGGATCCCGTGGTACGCAGTATTTT
TRBV6-4	TRBJ2-1	many	TRBD2	CASSDASGSGHEQFF	TGTGCCAGCAGTGACGCTAGCGGGAGTGGCCATGAGCAGTTCTTC
TRBV10-3	TRBJ2-7	NA	TRBD2	CAIKNWGLEGYEQYF	TGTGCCATCAAAAACTGGGGACTAGAGGGATACGAGCAGTACTTC
TRBV11-3	TRBJ1-5	NA	NA	CASSLNCSNQPQHF	TGTGCCAGCAGCTTAAACTGTAGCAATCAGCCCCAGCATTTT
TRBV4-3	TRBJ1-4	NA	NA	CASSQDPAGLNEKLFF	TGCGCCAGCAGCCAAGATCCCGCAGGGTTGAATGAAAAACTGTTTTTT
TRBV6-5	TRBJ1-5	NA	NA	CASRKDSNQPQHF	TGTGCCAGCAGGAAGGACAGTAATCAGCCCCAGCATTTT
TRBV18	TRBJ2-4	NA	TRBD1	CASSPNRGLAKNIQYF	TGTGCCAGCTCACCAAACAGGGGATTAGCCAAAAACATTCAGTACTTC
TRBV9	TRBJ2-7	NA	TRBD1	CASSAGQNSYEQYF	TGTGCCAGCAGCGCGGGACAGAACTCCTACGAGCAGTACTTC
TRBV7-9	TRBJ1-5	NA	TRBD1	CASSGDRGHSNQPQHF	TGTGCCAGCAGCGGTGACAGGGGGCACAGCAATCAGCCCCAGCATTTT
TRBV5-1	TRBJ1-2	NA	TRBD1	CASSDQLQGPRVGYTF	TGCGCCAGCAGCGACCAATTACAGGGGCCTAGGGTTGGCTACACCTTC
TRBV7-3	TRBJ1-5	NA	NA	CASSLGVNQPQHF	TGTGCCAGCAGCTTAGGAGTGAACCAGCCCCAGCATTTT
TRBV18	TRBJ2-3	NA	TRBD1	CASSPPTGETDTQYF	TGTGCCAGCTCACCACCGACAGGGGAGACAGATACGCAGTATTTT
TRBV4-3	TRBJ2-2	NA	TRBD1	CASSPDRVIFGELFF	TGCGCCAGCAGCCCGGACAGGGTGATTTTCGGGGAGCTGTTTTTT
TRBV28	TRBJ2-2	NA	NA	CASSSRRTNTGELFF	TGTGCCAGCAGTTCCAGGCGAACGAACACCGGGGAGCTGTTTTTT
TRBV19	TRBJ2-2	NA	NA	CASSILNTGELFF	TGTGCCAGTAGTATACTCAACACCGGGGAGCTGTTTTTT
TRBV5-1	TRBJ2-1	NA	NA	CASSLQGSSYNEQFF	TGCGCCAGCAGCTTGCAGGGGAGCTCCTACAATGAGCAGTTCTTC